A single sample gave rise to the 13 T cell receptor beta chains below, sequenced in a study of cytomegalovirus exposure and HLA in healthy donors (dated by TCRdb to the late 2010s). Library preparation used the immunoSEQ multiplex PCR assay. For the multiplex PCR, a mixture combining 60 forward primers for TCR Vbeta segments and 13 reverse primers for TCR Jbeta segments was used. TCRdb took over this immuneACCESS table, retaining in-frame rearrangements with V and J assigned. Such tables are incomplete; in checked studies, under half of the missing clones stem from an unresolved V gene, and the remainder is unexplained. The sample yields some 150,000 clones; roughly 64% were counted once. The ten biggest clones cover around 3% of the sample. Sequencing input: PBMCs. All receptors derive from a woman aged 25 to 39 in good health and CMV-seropositive.

The chain carries TRBV6-6 and TRBJ1-2; D is unresolved. Deletions cut 7 bases from V and 7 bases from J, with 22 bases between. Germline CDR1 reads MNHNY; CDR2 reads SVGAGI (reference sequence). The CDR3 has 15 amino acids. The CDR3 DNA reads as TGTGCCAGCACCATCCGGGGTGGATCTGTCTCTGGCTACACCTTC. Amino acid sequence: CASTIRGGSVSGYTF.

The rearrangement joins TRBV27 to TRBJ1-2, with D unresolved. The CDR3 is made up of 16 amino acids. Trimming stripped 7 bases from V and 1 base from J, with 19 bases between. The germline gives CDR1 MNHEY, CDR2 SMNVEV (reference sequence). CDR3 DNA: TGTGCCAGCACGCGGTCCGGAGGTTGGCTTAACTATGGCTACACCTTC. Translation gives CASTRSGGWLNYGYTF.

V usage is TRBV19 and J usage is TRBJ1-3; D is possibly TRBD1 (6 bases). CDR1 and CDR2 from the germline V gene are LNHDA and SQIVND (reference sequence). V was clipped by 3 bases and J by 4 bases, with 13 bases between them. CDR3 length equals 15 residues. The CDR3 loop reads CASSIRTGLGNTIYF. CDR3 DNA sequence: TGTGCCAGTAGTATCCGTACAGGGTTGGGAAACACCATATATTTT.

The rearrangement uses TRBV6-6 and TRBJ2-1; 14 bases fit TRBD2. CDR1 and CDR2 from the germline V gene are MNHNY and SVGAGI (reference sequence). The length of the CDR3 is 15 residues. Trimming at V came to 6 bases and at J to 12 bases, leaving 10 bases not matched to a gene. CDR3 residues: CASRLGLAGAVGQFF. Written as DNA, the CDR3 is TGTGCCAGCAGGCTGGGACTAGCGGGAGCAGTGGGGCAGTTCTTC.

The CDR3 spells CASGPLGSSNQPQHF. The CDR3, as DNA: TGTGCCAGCGGCCCTCTTGGTTCTAGCAATCAGCCCCAGCATTTT. This chain links TRBV27 with TRBJ1-5; no clear D gene. V lost 8 bases and J lost 0, with 14 bases in between. Germline V gene lookup returns CDR1 MNHEY and CDR2 SMNVEV (reference sequence). The CDR3 loop spans 15 amino acids.

The V call is TRBV6-5, the J call TRBJ1-2; 9 nucleotides line up with TRBD1. The germline CDR1 and CDR2 sequences are MNHEY and SVGAGI. Losses at the gene ends were 6 bases for V and 5 bases for J; bases not matched to a gene: 4. The CDR3 totals 13 residues. CDR3 sequence reads: CASRDDRGYGYTF. CDR3 in DNA: TGTGCCAGCAGAGACGACAGGGGGTATGGCTACACCTTC.

V usage is TRBV6-1 and J usage is TRBJ2-2; D uncertain. Trimming took off 9 bases at V and 5 bases at J, with 13 bases between the two ends. Germline CDR1 MNHNS, CDR2 SASEGT. The CDR3 loop spans 13 amino acids. The CDR3 protein is CASDSAETGELFF. CDR3 in DNA: TGTGCCAGTGACTCCGCAGAAACCGGGGAGCTGTTTTTT.

The chain employs TRBV29-1 and TRBJ1-5, with D uncertain. Germline assignment: CDR1 SQVTM and CDR2 ANQGSEA. The CDR3 runs to 13 residues. Between the trimmed V and J ends, which lost 7 bases and 2 bases, there was a span of 12 bases. The CDR3 loop reads CSAAGAGNQPQHF. The CDR3 coding sequence is TGCAGCGCCGCGGGCGCGGGCAATCAGCCCCAGCATTTT.

The V call is TRBV5-5, the J call TRBJ1-3; D is ambiguous. Trimming took 4 bases from V and 8 from J, leaving 13 bases between them. Germline V gene sequence: CDR1 SGHKS, CDR2 YYEKEE (reference sequence). The CDR3 is 13 residues long. The CDR3 spells CASSPGVFDTIYF. In nucleotides, the CDR3 is TGTGCCAGCAGCCCGGGTGTTTTTGACACCATATATTTT.

The rearrangement joins TRBV9 to TRBJ1-5; no definite D call. The CDR3 is 15 residues long. From germline, CDR1 is SGDLS and CDR2 YYNGEE. V was pared by 0 bases and J by 0 bases, with 7 bases between. CDR3 sequence reads: CASSVGGDSNQPQHF. The CDR3 nucleotides read TGTGCCAGCAGCGTAGGCGGGGATAGCAATCAGCCCCAGCATTTT. Supplemented by reference TRBV9 and TRBJ1-5, the full variable domain reads DSGVTQTPKHLITATGQRVTLRCSPRSGDLSVYWYQQSLDQGLQFLIQYYNGEERAKGNILERFSAQQFPDLHSELNLSSLELGDSALYFCASSVGGDSNQPQHFGDGTRLSIL.

The J gene is TRBJ1-1, the V gene TRBV27, with D possibly TRBD1 on 5 matching bases. The CDR3 is made up of 16 amino acids. Trimming cost V 8 bases and J 5 bases, with 24 bases left between them. Germline loops: CDR1 MNHEY, CDR2 SMNVEV (reference sequence). The CDR3 DNA follows: TGTGCCAGCCGTTATATCCTGGGGGGTGTAGGGACTGAAGCTTTCTTT. Translation gives CASRYILGGVGTEAFF.

The rearrangement joins TRBV5-1 to TRBJ2-3; TRBD2 aligns across 11 bases. The CDR3 has 15 residues. The ends lost 0 bases at V and 7 bases at J; junction bases unmatched: 4. The germline CDR1 and CDR2 sequences are SGHRS and YFSETQ. DNA of the CDR3: TGCGCCAGCAGCTTGGGGCTAGCGGGAGGTAATACGCAGTATTTT. Translating it yields CASSLGLAGGNTQYF. Full variable domain (remainder filled in from reference TRBV5-1 and TRBJ2-3): KAGVTQTPRYLIKTRGQQVTLSCSPISGHRSVSWYQQTPGQGLQFLFEYFSETQRNKGNFPGRFSGRQFSNSRSEMNVSTLELGDSALYLCASSLGLAGGNTQYFGPGTRLTVL.

The V call is TRBV5-1, the J call TRBJ1-1; D is uncertain. Germline CDR1 is SGHRS and CDR2 is YFSETQ. This CDR3 comprises 15 residues. Trimming cost V 0 bases and J 1 base, with 10 bases left between them. CDR3 loop: CASSLGAATNTEAFF. The CDR3 DNA follows: TGCGCCAGCAGCTTGGGAGCAGCGACGAACACTGAAGCTTTCTTT.